What follows describes a single TCR beta chain. The sample originates from a study of blood T cell repertoires in COVID-19. This table comes from immunoSEQ multiplex PCR, and its TCRdb copy is limited to in-frame clones, with some not included. The sample has 160,000 or so clones; around 92% are singletons. V lost 1 base and J lost 3, with 6 bases in between. CDR3 length: 13 residues. The clonotype comes from a man between 60 and 70 years old with acute or convalescent COVID-19. Sequenced input: peripheral blood. The genes are TRBV12-3 or TRBV12-4 and TRBJ1-2, with D perhaps matching TRBD1 (5 bases). In DNA form, the CDR3 reads TGTGCCAGCAGTTTAGGGGGGGACTATGGCTACACCTTC. The encoded protein is CASSLGGDYGYTF.